This is a list of T cell receptor beta chains from one sample in a study of cytomegalovirus exposure and HLA in healthy donors. Measured with immunoSEQ multiplex PCR; TCRdb has only the in-frame clones, and not every one. The profile covers under 55,000 clones, with around 73% appearing a single time and roughly 3.3% taken by the ten largest. The material sequenced was PBMCs. Receptors originate from a woman in her 30s in good health and CMV-seronegative. Each CDR3 is given with its conserved first and last residue. D genes are given only for firm matches. A clone size is listed for some rows: how often the clone was seen (once, few, many), or a class if it is expanded.

D	V	size	J	length	DNA	CDR3
TRBD1	TRBV28	once	TRBJ2-7	14	TGTGCCAGCAGTTTCCGGATACAGGGGAGCGAGCAGTACTTC	CASSFRIQGSEQYF
.	TRBV6-1	once	TRBJ2-1	12	TGTGCCAGCAAGCTAGAGGGCAATGAGCAGTTCTTC	CASKLEGNEQFF
.	TRBV4-1	.	TRBJ2-7	14	TGCGCCAGCAGCCAAGATGCAGGTTCTGACGAGCAGTACTTC	CASSQDAGSDEQYF
.	TRBV10-2	.	TRBJ1-4	14	TGCGCCAGCAGTGAACCGGGGTATCAGGAAAAACTGTTTTTT	CASSEPGYQEKLFF
TRBD2	TRBV11-2	.	TRBJ2-1	15	TGTGCCAGCAGCCAGGGATCTAGCGGGAGCCATGAGCAGTTCTTC	CASSQGSSGSHEQFF
.	TRBV5-4	.	TRBJ2-5	12	TGTGCCAGCAGCTTGACAGGGTCGGGCCAGTACTTC	CASSLTGSGQYF
.	TRBV30	.	TRBJ2-3	15	TGTGCCTGGAGTGTACTGAACAGCTTAACAGATACGCAGTATTTT	CAWSVLNSLTDTQYF
.	TRBV7-9	.	TRBJ2-7	13	TGTGCCAGCAAACAGGGTCGCGTCGGCGAGCAGTACTTC	CASKQGRVGEQYF
TRBD1	TRBV6-6	few	TRBJ1-5	15	TGTGCCAGCAGTACTCCGGGACAGGACAATCAGCCCCAGCATTTT	CASSTPGQDNQPQHF
TRBD2	TRBV6-1	.	TRBJ2-1	14	TGTGCCAGCCGACCGGGCGGGAGCTACAATGAGCAGTTCTTC	CASRPGGSYNEQFF
TRBD1	TRBV7-3	.	TRBJ2-1	13	TGTGCCAGCAGCTGGGACAGGTACAATGAGCAGTTCTTC	CASSWDRYNEQFF
TRBD2	TRBV6-5	.	TRBJ2-1	14	TGTGCCAGCAGGGAGGGACTAGCCTACAATGAGCAGTTCTTC	CASREGLAYNEQFF
TRBD2	TRBV30	.	TRBJ2-3	13	TGTGCCCGGGGGGGGCCCCCCGGAGATACGCAGTATTTT	CARGGPPGDTQYF
TRBD2	TRBV6-1	few	TRBJ2-5	15	TGTGCCAGCAGTTCTCTAGCGGGAGATCAAGAGACCCAGTACTTC	CASSSLAGDQETQYF
TRBD1	TRBV10-3	few	TRBJ2-3	16	TGTGCCATCAGTGAGGGACAGGACCCAACGACAGATACGCAGTATTTT	CAISEGQDPTTDTQYF
.	TRBV21-1	.	TRBJ2-1	16	TGTGCCAGCGGGGGACACGGGACTAGCGGATACAATGAGCAGTTCTTC	CASGGHGTSGYNEQFF
.	TRBV14	.	TRBJ1-1	16	TGTGCCAGCAGCCAAGATCGGATCGGAGGTAACACTGAAGCTTTCTTT	CASSQDRIGGNTEAFF
.	TRBV5-4	.	TRBJ2-2	14	TGTGCCAGCAGCTTCCCGGAGTCCCCCGGGGAGCTGTTTTTT	CASSFPESPGELFF
.	TRBV30	.	TRBJ1-1	13	TGTGCCTGGAGATCCCAGGTGGACACTGAAGCTTTCTTT	CAWRSQVDTEAFF
.	TRBV9	.	TRBJ1-2	15	TGTGCCAGCAGCCCTACTTTACAGGGAAACTATGGCTACACCTTC	CASSPTLQGNYGYTF
TRBD2	TRBV15	once	TRBJ2-2	16	TGTGCCACCAGCACATGGGGAGGGAGGCACACCGGGGAGCTGTTTTTT	CATSTWGGRHTGELFF
.	TRBV7-2	.	TRBJ1-6	15	TGTGCCAGCAGTGGAGGTCAGGCAGGGGAATCACCCCTCCACTTT	CASSGGQAGESPLHF
TRBD2	TRBV10-1	.	TRBJ2-1	14	TGCGCCAGCTCCGGGACTAGCGGGAACAATGAGCAGTTCTTC	CASSGTSGNNEQFF
.	TRBV30	.	TRBJ2-5	11	TGTGCCTGGTGGGCCTCGGAGACCCAGTACTTC	CAWWASETQYF
.	TRBV7-2	few	TRBJ1-1	13	TGTGCCAGCAGCTTAACGGGAGGCACTGAAGCTTTCTTT	CASSLTGGTEAFF